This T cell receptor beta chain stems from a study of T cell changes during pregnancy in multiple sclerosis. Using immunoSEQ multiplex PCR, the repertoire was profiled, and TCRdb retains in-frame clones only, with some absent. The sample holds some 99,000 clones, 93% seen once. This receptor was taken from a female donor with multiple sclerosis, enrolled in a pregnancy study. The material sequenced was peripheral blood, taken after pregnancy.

CDR3 region: CASSLDGGRLAGVYEQYF. In DNA, the CDR3 is TGTGCCAGCAGCTTAGATGGGGGGCGGCTAGCGGGAGTCTACGAGCAGTACTTC. The rearrangement uses TRBV13 and TRBJ2-7; TRBD2 aligns across 10 bases. The V segment lost 1 base and the J segment 3 bases; nucleotides outside the gene matches: 12. CDR3 size: 18 residues. Germline CDR1 is PRHDT and CDR2 is FYEKMQ (reference sequence).